This TCR beta chain was identified in a study of cytomegalovirus exposure and HLA in healthy donors. Whole-study findings and limits: Compared with the roughly 700-donor mean, an Asian-associated ancestry cluster reportedly had fewer N-insertions, according to a later analysis.

This clone occurred a few times. The antigen is not known. PCR amplification relied on 60 Vbeta primers (plus 13 Jbeta primers). Assay used: immunoSEQ multiplex PCR; TCRdb lists only in-frame clones, some missing. In the table there are about 120,000 clones, 50% to 65% of which are singletons. Losses at the gene ends were 10 bases for V and 8 bases for J; bases not matched to a gene: 11. Per the germline V gene, CDR1 is WSHSY and CDR2 is SAAADI. The CDR3 has 13 amino acids. This rearrangement joins TRBV10-2 to TRBJ2-3; 8 bases agree with TRBD1. The clonotype originates from a man in his forties or fifties in good health and CMV-seropositive. Sequenced: PBMCs. This CDR3 reads CATRGQAIGTQYF. As DNA, the CDR3 is TGCGCCACCCGGGGACAGGCGATCGGTACGCAGTATTTT.